The rows below give T cell receptor beta chains drawn from one sample of a study of Ad26.COV2.S vaccination and SARS-CoV-2 variants. Generated by immunoSEQ multiplex PCR, the TCRdb table keeps only in-frame clones and is missing some. Of under 150,000 clones in the sample, roughly 89% are singletons; the top ten hold around 5%. The sequenced sample was peripheral blood, obtained after recovery from COVID-19. These receptors came from a human donor who had recovered from COVID-19. The conserved cysteine and the conserved F or W are not part of the CDR3 here. Each record gives: V gene, CDR3 length, J gene, CDR3 protein.

TRBV3-1/TRBV3-2	12	TRBJ1-2	ASSQVGANYGYT
TRBV6-6	11	TRBJ2-7	ASSLSGTYEQY
TRBV3-1/TRBV3-2	15	TRBJ1-4	ASSPLPGQLFEEKLF
TRBV19	15	TRBJ2-7	ASSIDLLGQGSYEQY
TRBV18	12	TRBJ2-3	ASSRGAGTDTQY
TRBV19	11	TRBJ1-5	ASSWQGEQPQH
TRBV2	14	TRBJ2-1	ASSDKGGQVLYEQF
TRBV6-5	11	TRBJ1-6	ASSYERISPLH
TRBV4-1	15	TRBJ2-1	ASSQGLDMPPEDEQF
TRBV30	11	TRBJ2-1	AWNGGAINEQF
TRBV7-2	13	TRBJ1-2	ASSLVGGLHYGYT
TRBV7-2	14	TRBJ1-2	ASRETGGAWSGGYT
TRBV25-1	12	TRBJ1-6	ASSESDHFSPLH
TRBV5-1	10	TRBJ1-1	ASSFTGTEAF
TRBV30	11	TRBJ1-4	ALDRGLNEKLF
TRBV2	10	TRBJ2-7	ASSSIDYEQY
TRBV3-1/TRBV3-2	15	TRBJ2-2	ASSRGWLAGEAGELF
TRBV7-9	11	TRBJ1-1	ASSSGTGTEAF
TRBV11-3	13	TRBJ2-2	ASSLDRANTGELF
TRBV12-3/TRBV12-4	11	TRBJ1-1	ASSLEGLTEAF
TRBV27	11	TRBJ1-1	ASSLWQGAEAF
TRBV5-5	14	TRBJ2-1	ASSLRVGRTYNEQF
TRBV7-2	13	TRBJ1-3	ASRPVGGTGNTIY
TRBV6-6	11	TRBJ1-2	ASRFTGGKGYT
TRBV14	15	TRBJ2-7	ASSQARGTGGAYEQY
TRBV6-2/TRBV6-3	14	TRBJ1-2	ASSYVTTGDLYGYT
TRBV11-2	12	TRBJ1-1	ASSLGWTGTEAF
TRBV18	11	TRBJ2-2	ASSPPNTGELF
TRBV4-3	11	TRBJ2-7	ASSQDLRYEQY
TRBV6-5	11	TRBJ2-1	ASSYDSYNEQF
TRBV3-1/TRBV3-2	14	TRBJ1-2	ASSQGSSQGHYGYT
TRBV13	13	TRBJ2-7	ASSSADSSSYEQY
TRBV15	18	TRBJ1-5	ATSRGSGDRGRRGNQPQH
TRBV5-4	13	TRBJ1-4	ASSAYRGAGEKLF
TRBV6-6	11	TRBJ2-5	ASSWTGQETQY
TRBV7-2	13	TRBJ2-7	ASSVIAGAPYEQY
TRBV7-2	13	TRBJ2-2	ASSGLGRADGELF
TRBV12-5	13	TRBJ2-1	ASGSGQAAYNEQF
TRBV7-9	10	TRBJ2-7	ASSLEGKEQY
TRBV10-3	14	TRBJ2-1	AILKEPGGTIDEQF